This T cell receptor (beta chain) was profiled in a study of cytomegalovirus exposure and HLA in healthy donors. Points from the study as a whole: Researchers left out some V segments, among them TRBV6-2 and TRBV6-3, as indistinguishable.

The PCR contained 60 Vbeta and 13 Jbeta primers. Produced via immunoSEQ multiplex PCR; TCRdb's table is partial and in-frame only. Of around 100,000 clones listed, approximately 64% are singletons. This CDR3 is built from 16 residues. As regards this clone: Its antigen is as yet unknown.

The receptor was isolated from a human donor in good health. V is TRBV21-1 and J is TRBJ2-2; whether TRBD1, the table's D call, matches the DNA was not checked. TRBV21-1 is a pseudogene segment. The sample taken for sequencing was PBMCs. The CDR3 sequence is CASVSGTGGNTGELFF. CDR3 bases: TGTGCCAGCGTGAGTGGGACAGGGGGCAACACCGGGGAGCTGTTTTTT.